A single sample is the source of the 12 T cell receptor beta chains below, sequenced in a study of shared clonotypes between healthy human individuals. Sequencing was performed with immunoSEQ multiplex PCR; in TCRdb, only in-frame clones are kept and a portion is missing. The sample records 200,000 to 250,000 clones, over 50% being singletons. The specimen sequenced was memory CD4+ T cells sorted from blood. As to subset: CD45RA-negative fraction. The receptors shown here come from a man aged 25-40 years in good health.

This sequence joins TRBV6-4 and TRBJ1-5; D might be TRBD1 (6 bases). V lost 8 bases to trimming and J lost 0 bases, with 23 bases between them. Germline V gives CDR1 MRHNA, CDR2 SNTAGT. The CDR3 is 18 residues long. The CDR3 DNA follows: TGTGCCAGCGTCGGCCTGGACAGCGGGGAGGATAGCAATCAGCCCCAGCATTTT. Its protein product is CASVGLDSGEDSNQPQHF.

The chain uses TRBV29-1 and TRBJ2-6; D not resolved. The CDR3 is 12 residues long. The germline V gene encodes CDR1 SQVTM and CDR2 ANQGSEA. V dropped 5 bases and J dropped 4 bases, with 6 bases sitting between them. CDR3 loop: CSVKGGANVLTF. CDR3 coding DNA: TGCAGCGTTAAAGGAGGGGCCAACGTCCTGACTTTC.

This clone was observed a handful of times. CDR3 residues: CASSATSGASYEQYF. For the CDR3, the DNA is TGTGCCAGCAGTGCAACTAGCGGGGCGTCCTACGAGCAGTACTTC. This rearrangement joins TRBV6-1 to TRBJ2-7; 10 bases agree with TRBD2. CDR3 length: 15 amino acids. V lost 4 bases to trimming and J lost 1 base; unmatched junction nucleotides: 4. Germline assignment: CDR1 MNHNS and CDR2 SASEGT.

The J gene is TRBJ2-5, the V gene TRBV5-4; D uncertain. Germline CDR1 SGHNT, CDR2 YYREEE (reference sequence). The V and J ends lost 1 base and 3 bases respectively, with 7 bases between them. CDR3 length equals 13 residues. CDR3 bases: TGTGCCAGCAGCTTGAGAAGAGAAGAGACCCAGTACTTC. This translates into CASSLRREETQYF.

The CDR3 DNA reads as TGTGCCAGCAGTTTCTCGGCTGCCCCTAACTATGGCTACACCTTC. The encoded protein is CASSFSAAPNYGYTF. J is TRBJ1-2 and V is TRBV28; D remains unclear. CDR1 and CDR2 (germline): MDHEN, SYDVKM. With 3 bases removed from V and 0 bases from J, the gap between germline ends came to 11 bases. The CDR3 extends over 15 amino acids.

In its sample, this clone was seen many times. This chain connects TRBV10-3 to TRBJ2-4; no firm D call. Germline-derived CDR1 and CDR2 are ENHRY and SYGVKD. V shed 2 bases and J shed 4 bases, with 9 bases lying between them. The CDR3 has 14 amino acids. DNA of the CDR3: TGTGCCATCAGTGAGCCCGGCGAGAAAAACATTCAGTACTTC. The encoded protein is CAISEPGEKNIQYF.

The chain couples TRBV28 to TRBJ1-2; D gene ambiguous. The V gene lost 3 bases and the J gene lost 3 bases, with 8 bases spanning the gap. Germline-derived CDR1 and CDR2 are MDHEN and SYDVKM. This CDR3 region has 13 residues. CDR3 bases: TGTGCCAGCAGTTTGGGCAGAGACTATGGCTACACCTTC. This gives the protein CASSLGRDYGYTF.

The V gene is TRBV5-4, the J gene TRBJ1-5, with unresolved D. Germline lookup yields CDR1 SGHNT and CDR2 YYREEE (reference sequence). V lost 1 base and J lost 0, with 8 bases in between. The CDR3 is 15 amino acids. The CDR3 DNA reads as TGTGCCAGCAGCTTGACGGAGGATAGCAATCAGCCCCAGCATTTT. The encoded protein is CASSLTEDSNQPQHF.

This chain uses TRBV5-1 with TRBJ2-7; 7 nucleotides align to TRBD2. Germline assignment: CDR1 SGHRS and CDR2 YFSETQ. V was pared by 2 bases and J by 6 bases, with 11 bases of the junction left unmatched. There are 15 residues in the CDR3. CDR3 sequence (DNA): TGCGCCAGCAGCTTTACCGGGACTACGGAGGGCGAGCAGTACTTC. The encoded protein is CASSFTGTTEGEQYF.

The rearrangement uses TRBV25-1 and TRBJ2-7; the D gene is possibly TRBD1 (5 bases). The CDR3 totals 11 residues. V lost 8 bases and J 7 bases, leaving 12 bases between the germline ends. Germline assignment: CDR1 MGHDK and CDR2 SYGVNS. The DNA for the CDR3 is TGTGCCAGCTGGGGCGTAGGGGAGCAGTACTTC. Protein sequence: CASWGVGEQYF.

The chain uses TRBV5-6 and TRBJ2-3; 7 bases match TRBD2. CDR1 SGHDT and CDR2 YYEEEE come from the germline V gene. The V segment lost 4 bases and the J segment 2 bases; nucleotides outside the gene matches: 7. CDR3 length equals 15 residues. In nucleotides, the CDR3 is TGTGCCAGCAGCCCCTCGGGGGGTAACACAGATACGCAGTATTTT. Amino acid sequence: CASSPSGGNTDTQYF.

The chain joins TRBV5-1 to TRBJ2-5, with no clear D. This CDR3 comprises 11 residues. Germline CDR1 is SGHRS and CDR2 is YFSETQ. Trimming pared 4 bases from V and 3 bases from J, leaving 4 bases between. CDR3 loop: CASSNEETQYF. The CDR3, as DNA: TGCGCCAGCAGCAATGAAGAGACCCAGTACTTC.